The subject of this entry is one T cell receptor beta chain. Its target is unknown. This specimen comes from a study of cytomegalovirus exposure and HLA in healthy donors. Study-wide results and limits: Most subjects' HLA-A and HLA-B alleles were reportedly predicted from TCR beta sequences. Among TCR beta chains, those listed as cytomegalovirus-associated numbered about 160.

60 Vbeta and 13 Jbeta primers were used in PCR. Libraries were prepared by immunoSEQ multiplex PCR; TCRdb keeps only in-frame clonotypes and omits some of them. The data contain 150,000 to 200,000 clones, 75% to 90% of them singletons. The TCR originated in a man aged 45-65 years in good health and CMV-seropositive. Material for sequencing was PBMCs.

CDR3 protein: CASSQFAVTGGSPLHF. The CDR3 nucleotides are TGCGCCAGCAGCCAATTTGCCGTGACAGGGGGTTCACCCCTCCACTTT. This chain links TRBV4-3 with TRBJ1-6; 9 bases are shared with TRBD1. The length of the CDR3 is 16 residues. CDR1 is LGHNA, CDR2 YSLEER, per germline. Trimming removed 2 bases from V and 9 bases from J; junction bases left unmatched: 8.